This is a list of T cell receptor beta chains from one sample in a study of cytomegalovirus exposure and HLA in healthy donors. Clones were sequenced by immunoSEQ multiplex PCR, and TCRdb holds only the in-frame ones, with some missing. Of about 120,000 clones listed, around nine tenths were seen once; the top ten hold roughly 2%. The sequencing sample was made of PBMCs. These receptor sequences come from a woman aged 18-29 years in good health and CMV-seronegative. Both conserved end residues are part of each CDR3. The D gene is left open where the match is weak. Clone size is shown for a subset of rows, as once, few, many or a class of expanded clone.

. . TRBJ1-1 TRBV5-6 TGTGCCAGCAGCGGAACAGGGTTTTTGAACACTGAAGCTTTCTTT CASSGTGFLNTEAFF
once . TRBJ2-5 TRBV30 TGTGCCTGGAGTCTCGGACAAAAACAAGAGACCCAGTACTTC CAWSLGQKQETQYF
. . TRBJ2-1 TRBV6-5 TGTGCCAGCAGTCGTCCCCCTGATGAGCAGTTCTTC CASSRPPDEQFF
. TRBD1 TRBJ1-5 TRBV19 TGTGCCAGTAGTCTGACAGGGCTCAATCAGCCCCAGCATTTT CASSLTGLNQPQHF
. . TRBJ1-2 TRBV19 TGTGCCAGTAGTCCGAACAGGGTGCTAGGCTACACCTTC CASSPNRVLGYTF
. . TRBJ2-1 TRBV6-6 TGTGCCAGCAGTTACTCGAAGGCAGGAGGCTACAATGAGCAGTTCTTC CASSYSKAGGYNEQFF
. . TRBJ2-5 TRBV6-1 TGTGCCCTATATACGGAGACCCAGTACTTC CALYTETQYF
. . TRBJ2-5 TRBV15 TGTGCCACCAAGGCCGGGGAGACCCAGTACTTC CATKAGETQYF
. . TRBJ2-3 TRBV2 TGTGCCAGCAGTGCGGAGTTACTTACAGATACGCAGTATTTT CASSAELLTDTQYF
. . TRBJ2-5 TRBV11-2 TGTGCCAGCAGACCAAGCTGGGGGCGAGAGACCCAGTACTTC CASRPSWGRETQYF
. . TRBJ2-7 TRBV4-1 TGCGCCAGCAGCCAAGGCGACAACCTCTACGAGCAGTACTTC CASSQGDNLYEQYF
. TRBD1 TRBJ2-7 TRBV11-2 TGTGCCAGCAGCCTGTTGGGACAGGGGACAATCCACGAGCAGTACTTC CASSLLGQGTIHEQYF
. . TRBJ1-2 TRBV19 TGTGCCAGTAGTCCTTCTTACTATGGCTACACCTTC CASSPSYYGYTF
. . TRBJ1-1 TRBV4-1 TGCGCCAGCAGCCAAGCGAGGAACACTGAAGCTTTCTTT CASSQARNTEAFF
. TRBD2 TRBJ2-5 TRBV9 TGTGCCAGCAGCGTACGGGCGGGAGGAGGGGAGACCCAGTACTTC CASSVRAGGGETQYF
. . TRBJ2-7 TRBV6-5 TGTGCCAGCAGGGCCGGGACACATTCCTACGAGCAGTACTTC CASRAGTHSYEQYF
. . TRBJ2-3 TRBV5-6 TGTGCCAGCAGCCAGGCCGGTAGCACAGATACGCAGTATTTT CASSQAGSTDTQYF
. . TRBJ2-7 TRBV29-1 TGCAGCGTTGAAGTGAGGGGGAATTACTACGAGCAGTACTTC CSVEVRGNYYEQYF
. TRBD2 TRBJ2-3 TRBV10-3 TGTGCCATCAGTGAGGGACTAGCGGGACCCACAGATACGCAGTATTTT CAISEGLAGPTDTQYF
. . TRBJ2-7 TRBV2 TGTGCCAGCAGTGAAGGGCTACGAGGCTGGGAGCAGTACTTC CASSEGLRGWEQYF
. TRBD1 TRBJ1-1 TRBV7-2 TGTGCCAGCAGCCGTCACGGGACAGGGGGCGTCGATGACACTGAAGCTTTCTTT CASSRHGTGGVDDTEAFF
few . TRBJ1-3 TRBV28 TGTGCCAGCAGTTTGAGCGGGCTTGGTGGAAACACCATATATTTT CASSLSGLGGNTIYF
. TRBD2 TRBJ2-1 TRBV11-2 TGTGCCAGCAGCTTAGCGGGACTAGCGGAGCTCTACAATGAGCAGTTCTTC CASSLAGLAELYNEQFF
few . TRBJ2-4 TRBV25-1 TGTGCCAGCAGTGATCGGACAGAGGACATTCAGTACTTC CASSDRTEDIQYF
. . TRBJ1-5 TRBV19 TGTGCCAGTAGTTTCAGGGCTGATCAGCCCCAGCATTTT CASSFRADQPQHF
once . TRBJ2-7 TRBV11-2 TGTGCCAGCAGCTTAGCATTAAAGCCGGGGGGCCCCTACGAGCAGTACTTC CASSLALKPGGPYEQYF
. . TRBJ1-2 TRBV5-1 TGCGCCAGCAGCTTGGAGGGCCAGGGGAACGATGGCTACACCTTC CASSLEGQGNDGYTF
. TRBD2 TRBJ2-5 TRBV11-2 TGTGCCAGCAGCTCACAGGGACTAGGGGCGACCCAGTACTTC CASSSQGLGATQYF
. TRBD2 TRBJ2-1 TRBV5-1 TGCGCCAGCAGCCCTTGGACAGTTCTAGCGGGAGCCGGGGCCCACAATGAGCAGTTCTTC CASSPWTVLAGAGAHNEQFF
. . TRBJ1-5 TRBV5-5 TGTGCCAGCAGCCCGGGATTGCGTGGGATTAACAATCAGCCCCAGCATTTT CASSPGLRGINNQPQHF
. TRBD1 TRBJ2-6 TRBV28 TGTGCCAGCAGCAACGGGACAGGGGGCTCTGGGGCCAACGTCCTGACTTTC CASSNGTGGSGANVLTF
. . TRBJ2-4 TRBV7-9 TGTGCCAGCAGCTTAGAGTCCAGGGGAGCCAAAAACATTCAGTACTTC CASSLESRGAKNIQYF
few TRBD1 TRBJ1-1 TRBV6-5 TGTGCCAGCAGGACGACAGGGGGCGTGGAAGCTTTCTTT CASRTTGGVEAFF